Following are 6 T cell receptor beta chains from one sample sequenced in a study of T cell changes during pregnancy in multiple sclerosis. Clones were sequenced by immunoSEQ multiplex PCR, and TCRdb holds only the in-frame ones, with some missing. The profile covers 100,000 to 110,000 clones, with around 93% appearing a single time and 1.9% taken by the ten largest. Sample: peripheral blood, taken after pregnancy. All receptors come from a female donor with multiple sclerosis, enrolled in a pregnancy study.

The genes are TRBV7-2 and TRBJ2-6; no firm D call. CDR3 length: 16 amino acids. V lost 3 bases, J lost 0 bases, and 9 bases lay in between. Germline CDR1 SGHTA, CDR2 FQGNSA. In DNA, the CDR3 is TGTGCCAGCAGCTTCGGCGGCTACTCTGGGGCCAACGTCCTGACTTTC. This translates into CASSFGGYSGANVLTF.

This chain joins TRBV5-1 and TRBJ2-5, with D perhaps TRBD1 (5 bases). V was pared by 2 bases and J by 3 bases, with 11 bases between. Germline V gene sequence: CDR1 SGHRS, CDR2 YFSETQ. CDR3 length: 14 amino acids. CDR3 sequence reads: CASSLPGSEETQYF. The CDR3 DNA is TGCGCCAGCAGCTTACCAGGGTCCGAAGAGACCCAGTACTTC.

This clone was detected only a few times. The genes are TRBV19 and TRBJ2-2; 8 nucleotides agree with TRBD2. The V and J ends lost 6 bases and 2 bases, in that order; junction bases with no gene match: 2. Germline assignment: CDR1 LNHDA and CDR2 SQIVND (reference sequence). The CDR3 is 14 amino acids. This CDR3 is CASRTSGNTGELFF. CDR3 nucleotide sequence: TGTGCCAGTAGAACTAGCGGAAACACCGGGGAGCTGTTTTTT. Full variable domain (outside the CDR3, taken from reference TRBV19 and TRBJ2-2): DGGITQSPKYLFRKEGQNVTLSCEQNLNHDAMYWYRQDPGQGLRLIYYSQIVNDFQKGDIAEGYSVSREKKESFPLTVTSAQKNPTAFYLCASRTSGNTGELFFGEGSRLTVL.

This clone showed up just once. V gene TRBV4-1 combines with J gene TRBJ1-2, with TRBD1 identical over 8 bases. Per the germline V gene, CDR1 is MGHRA and CDR2 is YSYEKL. There are 16 residues in the CDR3. Trimming took 1 base from V and 3 from J; bases not matched to a gene: 7. Here the CDR3 DNA reads TGCGCCAGCAGCCAAGTTTCCGGACAGGGATACTATGGCTACACCTTC. Protein: CASSQVSGQGYYGYTF.

This chain uses TRBV2 with TRBJ1-2, with D perhaps TRBD1 (6 bases). Germline assignment: CDR1 SNHLY and CDR2 FYNNEI. This CDR3 region has 13 residues. V gave up 2 bases and J gave up 5 bases, with 9 bases separating them. The CDR3 loop reads CASSEYRAYGYTF. CDR3 nucleotide sequence: TGTGCCAGCAGTGAATACAGGGCGTATGGCTACACCTTC.

The CDR3 sequence is CASSQVASGKETQYF. DNA of the CDR3: TGCGCCAGCAGCCAAGTGGCTAGCGGGAAGGAGACCCAGTACTTC. The chain carries TRBV4-1 and TRBJ2-5; 9 bases are a match to TRBD2. V lost 1 base to trimming and J lost 5 bases; unmatched junction nucleotides: 5. The CDR3 has 15 amino acids. Germline assignment: CDR1 MGHRA and CDR2 YSYEKL.